This T cell receptor (beta chain) originates from a study of cytomegalovirus exposure and HLA in healthy donors. As for the study in general: Genotyping of roughly 400 donors showed that over 65% belonged to the Caucasian-associated ancestry cluster. General study findings and limits: One variant, a missense change in DCLRE1C, was linked in a later analysis to TCR beta V- and J-gene trimming. Earlier analysis looked at TCR beta V segments, and most were productive about 87% or about 30% of the time. Looking again later, the authors saw that most CMV-associated TCR beta chains seemed HLA-restricted.

Vbeta (60) and Jbeta (13) primers were used in the PCR. TCRdb's table, derived via immunoSEQ multiplex PCR, lists solely in-frame clones and lacks some. The data contain 150,000 to 200,000 clones, over 75% of them seen just once; the ten biggest clones take up just under 1%. The germline CDR1 and CDR2 sequences are SGHAT and FQNNGV. V was cut by 5 bases and J by 6 bases, with 17 bases left in between. The CDR3 is made up of 15 amino acids. This clone appeared a few times. Antigen unknown. The sequencing sample was made of PBMCs. This clonotype originated in a woman aged 45 to 65 in good health and CMV-seropositive. This chain connects TRBV11-2 to TRBJ2-1, with a weak D call TRBD2 (6 bases). CDR3 sequence reads: CASSTGLYWGNEQFF. Written as DNA, the CDR3 is TGTGCCAGCAGCACGGGACTCTACTGGGGCAATGAGCAGTTCTTC.